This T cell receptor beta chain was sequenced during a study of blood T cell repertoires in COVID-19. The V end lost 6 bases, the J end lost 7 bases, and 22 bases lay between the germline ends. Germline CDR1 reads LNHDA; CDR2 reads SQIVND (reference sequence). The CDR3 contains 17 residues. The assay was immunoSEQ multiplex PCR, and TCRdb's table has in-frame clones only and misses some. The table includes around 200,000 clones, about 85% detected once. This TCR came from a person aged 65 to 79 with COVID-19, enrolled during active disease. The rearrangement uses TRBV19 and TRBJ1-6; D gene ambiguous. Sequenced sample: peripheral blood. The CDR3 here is CASSHPPGLKINSPLHF. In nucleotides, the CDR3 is TGTGCCAGTAGCCATCCACCGGGTCTCAAGATAAATTCACCCCTCCACTTT.